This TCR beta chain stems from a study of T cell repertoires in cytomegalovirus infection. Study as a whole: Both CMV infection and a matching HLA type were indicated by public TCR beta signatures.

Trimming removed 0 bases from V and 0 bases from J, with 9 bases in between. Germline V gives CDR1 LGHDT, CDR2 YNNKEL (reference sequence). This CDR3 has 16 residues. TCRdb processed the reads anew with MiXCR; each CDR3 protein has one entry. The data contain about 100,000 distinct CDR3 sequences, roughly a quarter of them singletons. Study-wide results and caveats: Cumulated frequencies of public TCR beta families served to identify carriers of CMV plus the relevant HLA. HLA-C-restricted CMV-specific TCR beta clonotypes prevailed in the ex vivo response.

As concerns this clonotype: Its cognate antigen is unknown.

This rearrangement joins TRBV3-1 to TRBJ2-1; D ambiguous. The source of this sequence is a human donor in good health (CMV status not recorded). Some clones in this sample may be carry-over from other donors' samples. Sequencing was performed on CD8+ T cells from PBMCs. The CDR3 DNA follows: TGTGCCAGCAGCCAAGAGACACGGAGCTCCTACAATGAGCAGTTCTTC. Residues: CASSQETRSSYNEQFF.